This T cell receptor beta chain appears in the sequencing data of a study of T cells in women clearing cervical HPV infection. Study-level background: Controls gave blood once infection was undetectable; cases at lesion identification.

Data came from immunoSEQ multiplex PCR; TCRdb stores just in-frame clones and leaves some out. The listing records more than 25,000 clones. All donors had a single incident cervical HPV16 infection, not prevalent. Study conclusions and caveats: T-cell numbers per sample were unknown and may explain richness differences. Effector/memory and HPV-specific T cells were not isolated, and association timing is unknown.

CDR3 size: 14 residues. V dropped 2 bases and J dropped 4 bases, with 13 bases sitting between them. The germline V gene encodes CDR1 SGHDT and CDR2 YYEEEE. On this clone: Its antigen is unknown. The read is 3 residues too short to cover the CDR3 end, so that end is filled in from the germline J gene.

The sequenced sample was blood buffy coat. The chain employs TRBV5-6 and TRBJ2-7, with D maybe TRBD1 (5 bases). This TCR was recovered from a woman aged 18 to 75 with a cervical HPV16 infection that either progressed to CIN3+ or cleared (not recorded which). Incomplete CDR3 DNA: TGTGCCAGCAGCTTAGCAGGGATTATATACGAG. Encoded protein: CASSLAGIIYE. The whole CDR3 reads CASSLAGIIYEQYF.